These 24 T cell receptor beta chains share one sample of origin, sequenced in a study of T cell repertoires in cytomegalovirus infection (dated by TCRdb to between 2019 and 2020). Sequencer: Illumina HiSeq 1500. TCRdb trimmed public reads at Q25 via fastp, called clones via MiXCR and kept in-frame beta chains. CDR3 protein sequences are deduplicated, and each keeps its most common genes and DNA. Across this sample there are around 300,000 distinct CDR3 sequences, with approximately 9.5% seen only once. The top ten hold 4.3% of the sample. Material for sequencing was PBMCs. These receptors were obtained from a human donor in good health (CMV status not recorded). Some clones in this sample may be carry-over from other donors' samples.

This clonotype came up many times. The chain couples TRBV20-1 to TRBJ1-5; D is unresolved. Looked up from germline, CDR1 is DFQATT and CDR2 is SNEGSKA (reference sequence). The length of the CDR3 is 16 residues. V dropped 0 bases and J dropped 2 bases, with 14 bases sitting between them. CDR3 coding DNA: TGCAGTGCTAGAGATGTAGGGAGAGAGGGCAATCAGCCCCAGCATTTT. Translation: CSARDVGREGNQPQHF.

This clonotype has at least ten counts. This rearrangement joins TRBV7-2 to TRBJ2-5, with D possibly matching TRBD2 (5 bases). The CDR3 has 15 amino acids. Germline V gene sequence: CDR1 SGHTA, CDR2 FQGNSA. Trimming took 5 bases from V and 5 from J, leaving 18 bases between them. CDR3 nucleotide sequence: TGTGCCAGCAGCCTCGTGAGGGCAGGCGCGGAGACCCAGTACTTC. Translation gives CASSLVRAGAETQYF.

Only a few counts were recorded for this clonotype. This chain links TRBV7-2 with TRBJ1-1; D is possibly TRBD1 (5 bases). The V gene lost 3 bases and the J gene lost 2 bases, with 13 bases spanning the gap. The CDR3 sequence is 15 residues long. Germline assignment: CDR1 SGHTA and CDR2 FQGNSA. CDR3 region: CASSLMARGNTEAFF. The CDR3 DNA follows: TGTGCCAGCAGCTTGATGGCTAGGGGCAACACTGAAGCTTTCTTT.

This clonotype was counted many times. The chain carries TRBV20-1 and TRBJ1-5; unclear D gene. V dropped 0 bases and J dropped 1 base, with 13 bases sitting between them. This CDR3 is 16 amino acids long. Germline-derived CDR1 and CDR2 are DFQATT and SNEGSKA (reference sequence). In nucleotides, the CDR3 is TGCAGTGCTAGAGATATGGCAGTGCAGAGCAATCAGCCCCAGCATTTT. It translates to CSARDMAVQSNQPQHF.

In this sample, this clonotype turned up many times. The V and J genes are TRBV19 and TRBJ1-5, with D possibly TRBD1 on 5 matching bases. The CDR3 loop spans 12 amino acids. Between the trimmed V and J ends, which lost 4 bases and 9 bases, there was a span of 10 bases. The germline CDR1 and CDR2 sequences are LNHDA and SQIVND (reference sequence). The CDR3 here is CASSTQARPQHF. The CDR3, as DNA: TGTGCCAGTAGTACACAGGCTCGGCCCCAGCATTTT.

This clonotype was counted between two and nine times. The chain carries TRBV7-4 and TRBJ1-2; possible D gene TRBD1, 5 bases. The germline V gene has CDR1 SGHVT and CDR2 SQSDAQ. The V and J ends lost 5 bases and 5 bases respectively, with 21 bases between them. CDR3 length: 16 amino acids. The CDR3 reads CASSPAGIVDTYGYTF. In nucleotides, the CDR3 is TGTGCCAGCAGCCCGGCAGGGATTGTCGATACGTATGGCTACACCTTC.

There are a few counts of this clonotype. The chain employs TRBV20-1 and TRBJ2-3, with 7 bases fitting TRBD2. The CDR3 has 13 residues. The germline V gene encodes CDR1 DFQATT and CDR2 SNEGSKA (reference sequence). CDR3 DNA sequence: TGCAGGACCGCCAGCGGGATCGCAGATACGCAGTATTTT. This encodes CRTASGIADTQYF.

Ten or more counts support this clonotype. The V call is TRBV7-9, the J call TRBJ2-7; 9 bases fit TRBD1. V shed 9 bases and J 0 bases; nucleotides not matched to a gene: 3. The CDR3 runs to 13 residues. Per germline, CDR1 SEHNR and CDR2 FQNEAQ (reference sequence). The CDR3 loop is CASLQGASYEQYF. The CDR3 coding sequence is TGTGCCAGTCTACAGGGGGCCTCCTACGAGCAGTACTTC. The full variable domain, its missing parts supplied by reference TRBV7-9 and TRBJ2-7, is DTGVSQNPRHKITKRGQNVTFRCDPISEHNRLYWYRQTLGQGPEFLTYFQNEAQLEKSRLLSDRFSAERPKGSFSTLEIQRTEQGDSAMYLCASLQGASYEQYFGPGTRLTVT.

This clonotype occurred many times. For the CDR3, the DNA is TGTGCCAGCAGTAGACACCCCGGGACAATAAGCTCTGGAAACACCATATATTTT. It translates to CASSRHPGTISSGNTIYF. V is TRBV7-4 and J is TRBJ1-3, with D possibly being TRBD1 (6 bases). V was cut by 6 bases and J by 0 bases, with 21 bases left in between. The CDR3 totals 18 residues. Looked up from germline, CDR1 is SGHVT and CDR2 is SQSDAQ. The full variable domain, its missing parts supplied by reference TRBV7-4 and TRBJ1-3, is GAGVSQSPRYKVAKRGRDVALRCDSISGHVTLYWYRQTLGQGSEVLTYSQSDAQRDKSGRPSGRFSAERPERSVSTLKIQRTEQGDSAVYLCASSRHPGTISSGNTIYFGEGSWLTVV.

This clonotype was counted at least ten times. CDR3 sequence (DNA): TGTGCCAGCAGCTTAGGGCGGACCCAAGAGACCCAGTACTTC. Encoded protein: CASSLGRTQETQYF. The chain has TRBV7-9 and TRBJ2-5; the D is unclear. CDR1 and CDR2 (germline): SEHNR, FQNEAQ (reference sequence). The V gene lost 1 base and the J gene lost 1 base, with 7 bases spanning the gap. CDR3 length: 14 amino acids.

This clonotype has ten or more counts. The CDR3 region is CASSSPGRASNQPQHF. The CDR3 bases are TGTGCCAGCAGTTCACCTGGCAGGGCGAGCAATCAGCCCCAGCATTTT. V gene TRBV7-2 combines with J gene TRBJ1-5; D might be TRBD1 (5 bases). In germline, CDR1 is SGHTA, CDR2 FQGNSA. The CDR3 consists of 16 residues. V shed 6 bases and J shed 1 base, with 16 bases lying between them.

The chain has TRBV10-3 and TRBJ1-1; D uncertain. CDR1 and CDR2 from the germline V gene are ENHRY and SYGVKD. The CDR3 loop spans 16 amino acids. V was clipped by 3 bases and J by 1 base, with 15 bases between them. CDR3 nucleotides: TGTGCCATCAGTGAAGTCCAGGCTCCGCGGAACACTGAAGCTTTCTTT. It is translated as CAISEVQAPRNTEAFF.

This chain connects TRBV2 to TRBJ1-2, with D possibly matching TRBD1 (6 bases). The V gene lost 8 bases and the J gene lost 3 bases, with 16 bases spanning the gap. The CDR3 has 14 residues. Germline values: CDR1 SNHLY, CDR2 FYNNEI. In nucleotides, the CDR3 is TGTGCCAGCGCAAGCTCCGGGGGCTACTATGGCTACACCTTC. Translated, it gives CASASSGGYYGYTF.

This clonotype was counted only a few times. The chain has TRBV7-4 and TRBJ2-1, with 8 bases fitting TRBD1. Trimming removed 5 bases from V and 12 bases from J; junction bases left unmatched: 9. Looked up from germline, CDR1 is SGHVT and CDR2 is SQSDAQ. The CDR3 has 13 residues. The CDR3 reads CASSEDRVSGQFF. The CDR3 region has the DNA TGTGCCAGCAGCGAGGACAGGGTTTCGGGGCAGTTCTTC.

V and J are TRBV7-9 and TRBJ2-7; D possibly corresponds to TRBD2 (6 bases). This CDR3 is built from 13 residues. Germline V gene lookup returns CDR1 SEHNR and CDR2 FQNEAQ (reference sequence). Trimming stripped 2 bases from V and 7 bases from J, with 12 bases between. The CDR3 sequence: CASSLRGGVEQYF. The CDR3 DNA reads as TGTGCCAGCAGCTTACGTGGAGGGGTAGAGCAGTACTTC.

This clonotype has at least ten counts. The chain couples TRBV7-2 to TRBJ1-1; possibly TRBD1 for D (6 bases). This CDR3 is 15 amino acids long. Germline CDR1 and CDR2: SGHTA and FQGNSA. With 5 bases removed from V and 1 base from J, the gap between germline ends came to 14 bases. The CDR3 here is CASSPKPGQNTEAFF. CDR3 DNA sequence: TGTGCCAGCAGCCCAAAACCGGGACAGAACACTGAAGCTTTCTTT.

This clonotype showed up many times. V gene TRBV28 combines with J gene TRBJ2-7, with TRBD1 identical over 10 bases. From germline, CDR1 is MDHEN and CDR2 SYDVKM. V was pared by 5 bases and J by 0 bases, with 16 bases of the junction left unmatched. This CDR3 has 19 residues. CDR3 region: CASSPSAGQGPGFSYEQYF. The CDR3 DNA reads as TGTGCCAGCAGTCCATCAGCGGGACAGGGGCCCGGCTTCTCCTACGAGCAGTACTTC. The full variable domain, in which reference TRBV28 and TRBJ2-7 provide the parts outside the CDR3, is DVKVTQSSRYLVKRTGEKVFLECVQDMDHENMFWYRQDPGLGLRLIYFSYDVKMKEKGDIPEGYSVSREKKERFSLILESASTNQTSMYLCASSPSAGQGPGFSYEQYFGPGTRLTVT.

This clonotype has only a few counts. The V gene is TRBV28, the J gene TRBJ2-7; 7 bases are a match to TRBD2. The J segment lost 6 bases and the V segment lost 4 bases, leaving 6 bases of the junction unmatched. Looked up from germline, CDR1 is MDHEN and CDR2 is SYDVKM. There are 13 residues in the CDR3. CDR3 in amino acids: CASSSGGVFEQYF. The CDR3 nucleotides are TGTGCCAGCAGTTCTGGGGGGGTATTCGAGCAGTACTTC. Complete variable domain (other parts from reference TRBV28 and TRBJ2-7): DVKVTQSSRYLVKRTGEKVFLECVQDMDHENMFWYRQDPGLGLRLIYFSYDVKMKEKGDIPEGYSVSREKKERFSLILESASTNQTSMYLCASSSGGVFEQYFGPGTRLTVT.

In this sample, this clonotype turned up a few times. The CDR3 sequence: CASSSPADRGNTGELFF. The CDR3 DNA sequence: TGTGCCAGCAGTTCCCCAGCGGACAGGGGGAACACCGGGGAGCTGTTTTTT. The chain joins TRBV27 to TRBJ2-2; 9 positions match TRBD1. Germline lookup yields CDR1 MNHEY and CDR2 SMNVEV (reference sequence). CDR3 length: 17 amino acids. The J segment lost 1 base and the V segment lost 4 bases, leaving 7 bases of the junction unmatched.

The table lists this clonotype with many counts. In DNA form, the CDR3 reads TGTGCCAGCAGCGCTAATGAAGGGGCATACAATGAGCAGTTCTTC. Amino acids: CASSANEGAYNEQFF. The V gene is TRBV7-6, the J gene TRBJ2-1, with D possibly TRBD1 on 5 matching bases. Trimming pared 5 bases from V and 4 bases from J, leaving 15 bases between. The CDR3 runs 15 residues. Germline V gene sequence: CDR1 SGHVS, CDR2 FNYEAQ.

This clonotype was seen at least ten times. CDR3 DNA: TGTGCCAGCAGCCCGGATTACCTAGGGTCGAACACCGGGGAGCTGTTTTTT. Translated: CASSPDYLGSNTGELFF. V usage is TRBV7-2 and J usage is TRBJ2-2; the D is unclear. The CDR3 spans 17 residues. The germline V gene encodes CDR1 SGHTA and CDR2 FQGNSA. V was clipped by 5 bases and J by 0 bases, with 16 bases between them.

There are many counts of this clonotype. This rearrangement joins TRBV7-2 to TRBJ2-4, with D possibly being TRBD1 or TRBD2 (5 bases each). With 5 bases removed from V and 7 bases from J, the gap between germline ends came to 12 bases. The CDR3 is 13 residues long. CDR1 is SGHTA, CDR2 FQGNSA, per germline. Here the CDR3 DNA reads TGTGCCAGCAGCACCCCCGGGACGAACATTCAGTACTTC. This sequence encodes CASSTPGTNIQYF.

This clonotype was counted only a few times. J is TRBJ1-4 and V is TRBV28; D call uncertain. Trimming shortened V by 10 bases and J by 7 bases, and 19 bases separated the two germline ends. The CDR3 extends over 14 amino acids. Germline CDR1 MDHEN, CDR2 SYDVKM. The CDR3 DNA sequence: TGTGCCACGTCCGGACCCGCGATAGCTGAAAAACTGTTTTTT. It encodes CATSGPAIAEKLFF. The whole variable domain, remainder taken from reference TRBV28 and TRBJ1-4, is DVKVTQSSRYLVKRTGEKVFLECVQDMDHENMFWYRQDPGLGLRLIYFSYDVKMKEKGDIPEGYSVSREKKERFSLILESASTNQTSMYLCATSGPAIAEKLFFGSGTQLSVL.

This clonotype was counted many times. This sequence joins TRBV6-5 and TRBJ2-3; D is possibly TRBD2 (5 bases). This CDR3 has 16 amino acids. Trimming left V 6 bases short and J 3 bases short, with 19 bases between. CDR1 is MNHEY and CDR2 is SVGAGI in the germline V gene. The CDR3 region has the DNA TGTGCCAGCAGACCCCTTACTAGGCTGACGACAGATACGCAGTATTTT. It encodes CASRPLTRLTTDTQYF.